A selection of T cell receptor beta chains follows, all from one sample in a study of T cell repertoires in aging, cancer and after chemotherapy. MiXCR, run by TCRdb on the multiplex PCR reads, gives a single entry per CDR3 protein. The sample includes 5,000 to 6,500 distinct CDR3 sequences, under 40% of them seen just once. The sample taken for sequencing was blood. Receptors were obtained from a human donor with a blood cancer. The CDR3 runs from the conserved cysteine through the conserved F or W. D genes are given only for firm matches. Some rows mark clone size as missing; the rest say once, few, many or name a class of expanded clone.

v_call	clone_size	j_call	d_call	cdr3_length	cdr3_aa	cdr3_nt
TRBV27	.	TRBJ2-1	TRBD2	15	CASRQRAGGYNEQFF	TGTGCCAGCAGACAGAGGGCGGGAGGTTACAATGAGCAGTTCTTC
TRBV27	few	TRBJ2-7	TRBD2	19	CASSPYGTSGSIALYEQYF	TGTGCCAGCAGCCCCTACGGGACTAGCGGGAGTATCGCCCTCTACGAGCAGTACTTC
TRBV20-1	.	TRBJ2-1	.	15	CSAATRANTPNEQFF	TGCAGTGCCGCAACCAGGGCAAACACCCCCAATGAGCAGTTCTTC
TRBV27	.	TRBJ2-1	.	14	CASKFQRAYNEQFF	TGTGCCAGCAAGTTCCAGCGGGCTTACAATGAGCAGTTCTTC
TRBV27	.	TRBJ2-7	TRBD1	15	CASSPPGQPADEQYF	TGTGCCAGCAGTCCCCCGGGACAGCCGGCCGACGAGCAGTACTTC
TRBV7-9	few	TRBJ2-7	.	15	CASSQPGRPSYEQYF	TGTGCCAGCAGTCAACCGGGACGTCCATCCTACGAGCAGTACTTC
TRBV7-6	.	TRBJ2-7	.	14	CASSEQNGAYEQYF	TGTGCCAGCAGCGAGCAAAACGGGGCCTACGAGCAGTACTTC
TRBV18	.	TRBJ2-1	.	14	CASRHVQSYNEQFF	TGTGCCAGCCGACACGTCCAATCCTACAATGAGCAGTTCTTC
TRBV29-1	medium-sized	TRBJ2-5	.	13	CSVDFGLGETQYF	TGCAGCGTTGACTTTGGGCTGGGGGAGACCCAGTACTTC
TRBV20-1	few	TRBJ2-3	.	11	CSAEDPSTQYF	TGCAGTGCTGAGGACCCCTCTACGCAGTATTTT
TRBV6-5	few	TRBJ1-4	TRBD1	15	CASSPLQGAREKLFF	TGTGCCAGCAGTCCCCTACAGGGGGCGCGGGAAAAACTGTTTTTT
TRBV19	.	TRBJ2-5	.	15	CASSSGMGGGETQYF	TGTGCCAGTAGTTCCGGGATGGGTGGTGGAGAGACCCAGTACTTC
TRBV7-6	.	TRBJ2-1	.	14	CASSQEWGSNEQFF	TGTGCCAGCAGCCAAGAATGGGGGAGCAATGAGCAGTTCTTC
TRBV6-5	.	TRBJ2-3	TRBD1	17	CASSYTTRGRRADMQYF	TGTGCCAGCAGTTACACTACGAGGGGGCGTAGGGCAGATATGCAGTATTTT
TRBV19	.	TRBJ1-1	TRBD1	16	CASSRGQGLENTEAFF	TGTGCCAGTAGTAGGGGACAGGGTCTGGAGAACACTGAAGCTTTCTTT
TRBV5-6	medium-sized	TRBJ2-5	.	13	CASSFAVQETQYF	TGTGCCAGCAGCTTTGCGGTGCAAGAGACCCAGTACTTC